A few counts support the clone carrying this T cell receptor (beta chain). Antigen: not known. This entry is derived from a study of a mutant IDH1 vaccine in newly diagnosed glioma. Study overall: Patients received vaccination from 4-6 weeks after radiotherapy alone, or with temozolomide cycles.

The time point here: week 23, last vaccination. Vaccine doses each comprised 300 ug of mutant IDH1 20-mer peptide, with topical imiquimod. CDR3 size: 15 residues. The germline CDR1 and CDR2 sequences are SGHVS and FNYEAQ. Deletions cut 5 bases from V and 1 base from J, with 11 bases between. Method: immunoSEQ multiplex PCR; TCRdb's copy keeps in-frame clones and lacks some. The sample consists of tens of thousands of clones, about three quarters of them appearing once. This clonotype was obtained from a man aged 45-65 years with glioma. The rearrangement uses TRBV7-6 and TRBJ2-2; no definite D call. The starting material was PBMCs, obtained from a glioma patient whose treatment included an IDH1 peptide vaccine. CDR3 loop: CASSPLPMNTGELFF. The DNA of the CDR3 is TGTGCCAGCAGCCCCCTGCCGATGAACACCGGGGAGCTGTTTTTT.